Presented here are 2 T cell receptor beta chains from one specimen sequenced in a study of shared clonotypes between healthy human individuals. Profiled with immunoSEQ multiplex PCR; TCRdb holds only in-frame clones, not every one. The sample carries around 480,000 clones, about 79% recorded once. The specimen sequenced was PBMCs. The receptors come from a woman aged 40 to 50 in good health. Some clones in this sample may be carry-over from other donors' samples.

J is TRBJ1-4 and V is TRBV19; D may be TRBD1 (6 bases). Germline CDR1 LNHDA, CDR2 SQIVND (reference sequence). CDR3 size: 17 residues. Trimming removed 3 bases at V and 7 bases at J, with 21 bases between. CDR3 sequence: CASSMVGLQGGGEKLFF. Here the CDR3 DNA reads TGTGCCAGTAGTATGGTCGGGTTACAGGGAGGAGGTGAAAAACTGTTTTTT.

The chain employs TRBV10-3 and TRBJ2-1; 7 bases are shared with TRBD1. Germline V gene data show CDR1 as ENHRY and CDR2 as SYGVKD. V lost 7 bases to trimming and J lost 4 bases; unmatched junction nucleotides: 4. The CDR3 sequence is 13 residues long. DNA for the CDR3: TGTGCCATCACCACGACAGGGTACAATGAGCAGTTCTTC. Translation gives CAITTTGYNEQFF.